This entry lists 28 T cell receptor beta chains sequenced from one sample in a study of CD8+CD57+ T cells in acquired aplastic anemia. CDR3 and TCR beta VDJ profiling relied on a genomic DNA template. Via MiXCR, TCRdb re-called the reads, giving one row per CDR3 protein. The top ten clones hold 1.1% of a sample with 200,000 to 250,000 distinct CDR3 sequences, approximately 35% of them seen once. Sequencing used sorted CD4+, CD8+, or CD8+CD57+ T cells (not recorded which) from PBMCs. These TCRs come from a human donor in good health, serving as a control.

This clonotype was recorded at least ten times. The CDR3: CASSQPQTGRYEQYF. The CDR3 DNA sequence: TGCGCCAGCAGCCAACCACAGACAGGGCGGTACGAGCAGTACTTC. The V gene is TRBV4-1, the J gene TRBJ2-7; 7 bases map to TRBD1. Germline V gene data show CDR1 as MGHRA and CDR2 as YSYEKL. This CDR3 region has 15 residues. Losses at the gene ends were 2 bases for V and 4 bases for J; bases not matched to a gene: 8.

There are many counts of this clonotype. The CDR3 bases are TGTGCCAGCAGCCCGGACGCAACGGACTATGGCTACACCTTC. Translation gives CASSPDATDYGYTF. The chain employs TRBV9 and TRBJ1-2; D remains ambiguous. The V end was cut by 4 bases, the J end by 3 bases, with 13 bases between. The germline gives CDR1 SGDLS, CDR2 YYNGEE. The CDR3 runs 14 residues.

Concerning this clonotype itself: It is likely a read error, because the conserved phenylalanine at the end of the CDR3 is missing. V is TRBV5-4 and J is TRBJ1-1; TRBD1 matches 7 bases. The ends lost 2 bases at V and 0 bases at J; junction bases unmatched: 7. Germline assignment: CDR1 SGHNT and CDR2 YYREEE (reference sequence). The length of the CDR3 is 16 residues. CDR3 residues: CASSLGAGGMNTEAFL. CDR3 in DNA: TGTGCCAGCAGCTTAGGGGCAGGGGGAATGAACACTGAAGCTTTCCTT.

About this clonotype itself: Germline is not matched at one junction end, which may reflect a read error. This CDR3 is CAASRDGRSYGQYF. The CDR3 DNA reads TGTGCCGCCAGCAGAGATGGTCGTTCCTACGGGCAGTACTTC. The gene calls are TRBV15 and TRBJ2-7, with unresolved D. This CDR3 spans 14 amino acids. Germline-derived CDR1 and CDR2 are LNHNV and YYDKDF (reference sequence).

This clonotype was seen ten or more times. The chain carries TRBV25-1 and TRBJ2-2, with TRBD2 matching over 7 bases. Germline CDR1 MGHDK, CDR2 SYGVNS. The CDR3 is 13 residues long. Trimming took 6 bases from V and 5 from J; bases not matched to a gene: 3. CDR3 DNA sequence: TGTGCCAGCAGCCACGGGGGGACCGGGGAGCTGTTTTTT. Residues: CASSHGGTGELFF. Based on the CDR3 plus reference TRBV25-1 and TRBJ2-2, the full variable domain is EADIYQTPRYLVIGTGKKITLECSQTMGHDKMYWYQQDPGMELHLIHYSYGVNSTEKGDLSSESTVSRIRTEHFPLTLESARPSHTSQYLCASSHGGTGELFFGEGSRLTVL.

This clonotype was seen many times. V is TRBV10-2 and J is TRBJ2-3; TRBD2 is a possible D gene (5 bases). Trimming took 6 bases from V and 6 from J, leaving 7 bases between them. CDR1 WSHSY and CDR2 SAAADI come from the germline V gene. This CDR3 spans 11 amino acids. The DNA for the CDR3 is TGCGCCAGCAGGGACTTGGATACGCAGTATTTT. Translating gives CASRDLDTQYF.

V and J are TRBV9 and TRBJ1-2, with a weak D call TRBD1 (5 bases). V was pared by 0 bases and J by 1 base, with 10 bases between. Germline V gene data show CDR1 as SGDLS and CDR2 as YYNGEE. The CDR3 has 15 amino acids. CDR3 coding DNA: TGTGCCAGCAGCGTAGGAGGGGAGCTTAACTATGGCTACACCTTC. Its translation is CASSVGGELNYGYTF.

With regard to this clonotype: A much larger clonotype is one base distant, so this may be a read error. The chain links TRBV6-5 to TRBJ2-7; D is undetermined. The germline V and J ends were trimmed by 2 bases and 0 bases, with 11 bases remaining between them. The CDR3 has 15 amino acids. From germline, CDR1 is MNHEY and CDR2 SVGAGI. The chain's CDR3 is CASSYPPQSSYEQYF. CDR3 nucleotide sequence: TGTGCCAGCAGTTACCCGCCACAGAGCTCCTACGAGCAGTACTTC.

This clonotype was counted a few times. CDR3 nucleotide sequence: TGTGCCAGCAATAGGGCGAGCTCTGGAAACACCATATATTTT. Translating gives CASNRASSGNTIYF. The chain links TRBV3-1 to TRBJ1-3; D is undetermined. V lost 7 bases and J lost 0, with 10 bases in between. Per the germline V gene, CDR1 is LGHDT and CDR2 is YNNKEL (reference sequence). The CDR3 has 14 residues.

Many counts were recorded for this clonotype. The rearrangement links TRBV3-1 to TRBJ1-6; 8 bases are shared with TRBD1. V was pared by 4 bases and J by 7 bases, with 9 bases of the junction left unmatched. This CDR3 spans 16 amino acids. Germline V gene data show CDR1 as LGHDT and CDR2 as YNNKEL (reference sequence). The CDR3 bases are TGTGCCAGCAGCCGCCACGGGACAGGACTGAATTCACCCCTCCACTTT. It codes for CASSRHGTGLNSPLHF.

The chain has TRBV2 and TRBJ1-1; 7 bases fit TRBD1. The ends lost 3 bases at V and 7 bases at J; junction bases unmatched: 8. This CDR3 has 14 amino acids. CDR1 is SNHLY, CDR2 FYNNEI, per germline. As DNA, the CDR3 is TGTGCCAGCAGTGAGCGGACAGGCTATAATGAAGCTTTCTTT. This translates into CASSERTGYNEAFF.

This clonotype was seen at least ten times. The chain combines TRBV10-3 with TRBJ1-2; maybe TRBD1 (6 bases). The length of the CDR3 is 13 residues. CDR1 and CDR2 (germline): ENHRY, SYGVKD. Trimming cost V 10 bases and J 2 bases, with 14 bases left between them. The DNA of the CDR3 is TGTGCCAGCAGACAGGATGAAAACTATGGCTACACCTTC. Translated, it gives CASRQDENYGYTF.

The chain has TRBV5-1 and TRBJ2-7, with a weak D call TRBD2 (5 bases). Trimming removed 0 bases from V and 0 bases from J, with 22 bases in between. The CDR3 spans 19 residues. Germline loops: CDR1 SGHRS, CDR2 YFSETQ. In nucleotides, the CDR3 is TGCGCCAGCAGCTTGGAGGTAGCGCGAAGACTGACCCTCTCCTACGAGCAGTACTTC. It encodes CASSLEVARRLTLSYEQYF.

The genes are TRBV27 and TRBJ1-2, with a tentative D call TRBD1 (5 bases). This CDR3 is 17 amino acids long. Deletions cut 5 bases from V and 5 bases from J, with 24 bases between. Per germline, CDR1 MNHEY and CDR2 SMNVEV (reference sequence). The CDR3 loop is CASSGDLTGPVGYGYTF. CDR3 DNA sequence: TGTGCCAGCAGTGGGGACCTAACGGGCCCCGTCGGGTATGGCTACACCTTC.

About this clonotype: This sequence may be a read error, since a much larger clone differs from it by one base. This chain connects TRBV4-1 to TRBJ2-7; perhaps TRBD2 as D (7 bases). V shed 8 bases and J shed 0 bases, with 17 bases lying between them. The CDR3 contains 15 residues. The germline gives CDR1 MGHRA, CDR2 YSYEKL. CDR3: CASGRDRTSSYEQYF. Written as DNA, the CDR3 is TGCGCCAGCGGCCGAGACAGGACTAGCTCCTACGAGCAGTACTTC.

This clonotype was picked up many times. The CDR3 loop reads CASKRTLGTEAFF. As DNA, the CDR3 is TGTGCCAGCAAAAGGACGCTGGGCACTGAAGCTTTCTTT. The V call is TRBV7-9, the J call TRBJ1-1; D unresolved. The CDR3 is 13 amino acids. The V end was cut by 7 bases, the J end by 4 bases, with 13 bases between. Germline lookup yields CDR1 SEHNR and CDR2 FQNEAQ (reference sequence).

The V and J genes are TRBV10-3 and TRBJ2-5; a weak D match, TRBD1 (5 bases). The germline V gene encodes CDR1 ENHRY and CDR2 SYGVKD. CDR3 size: 16 residues. Trimming took 3 bases from V and 5 from J, leaving 19 bases between them. CDR3 loop: CAISDFWSSGMETQYF. DNA for the CDR3: TGTGCCATCAGTGATTTTTGGAGCTCAGGGATGGAGACCCAGTACTTC.

This chain joins TRBV5-4 and TRBJ1-1; D possibly corresponds to TRBD1 (6 bases). Deletions cut 1 base from V and 10 bases from J, with 14 bases between. Germline values: CDR1 SGHNT, CDR2 YYREEE (reference sequence). The CDR3 runs to 13 residues. CDR3 amino acids: CASSLSGGALAFF. CDR3 coding DNA: TGTGCCAGCAGCTTGTCCGGGGGGGCCTTAGCTTTCTTT.

About this clonotype itself: As the CDR3 is not closed by the conserved phenylalanine or tryptophan, this likely results from a read error. The chain joins TRBV10-3 to TRBJ1-5, with D maybe TRBD1 (6 bases). The CDR3 contains 12 residues. CDR1 is ENHRY, CDR2 SYGVKD, per germline. V lost 10 bases and J lost 5, with 12 bases in between. The CDR3 protein is CASRAGDQPQHS. CDR3 bases: TGTGCCAGCAGGGCAGGGGATCAGCCCCAGCATTCT.

Notes on this clonotype: A much bigger clone sits one base away, suggesting this may be a read error. The J gene is TRBJ2-3, the V gene TRBV20-1, with D perhaps matching TRBD2 (5 bases). The CDR3 is 15 residues long. From germline, CDR1 is DFQATT and CDR2 SNEGSKA (reference sequence). Trimming pared 0 bases from V and 5 bases from J, leaving 15 bases between. CDR3 in DNA: TGCAGTGCTAGAGATAGTTACGGAGAGGGAGATACGCAGTATTTT. As protein: CSARDSYGEGDTQYF.

This clonotype came up a few times. The rearrangement links TRBV7-2 to TRBJ2-5; 8 positions match TRBD2. Per the germline V gene, CDR1 is SGHTA and CDR2 is FQGNSA. The junction had 9 bases not matched to a gene; V was cut back by 4 bases and J by 2 bases. The CDR3 contains 16 residues. CDR3 sequence (DNA): TGTGCCAGCAGCTCCCCTTCAGGCGGGGGGCAAGAGACCCAGTACTTC. This sequence encodes CASSSPSGGGQETQYF.

The table lists this clonotype with many counts. In DNA, the CDR3 is TGTGCCAGCAGTTCGGGACAGGTCTGGAACACTGAAGCTTTCTTT. It codes for CASSSGQVWNTEAFF. The rearrangement links TRBV12-3 or TRBV12-4 to TRBJ1-1, with TRBD1 matching over 8 bases. This CDR3 comprises 15 residues. The ends lost 4 bases at V and 1 base at J; junction bases unmatched: 5.

The table lists this clonotype with a few counts. As DNA, the CDR3 is TGTGCCAGCAGTGTCCGGCAGGCTTATCAGCCCCAGCATTTT. This gives the protein CASSVRQAYQPQHF. This chain connects TRBV6-1 to TRBJ1-5; unclear D gene. V was clipped by 4 bases and J by 5 bases, with 12 bases between them. The CDR3 has 14 amino acids. Germline-derived CDR1 and CDR2 are MNHNS and SASEGT.

The rearrangement joins TRBV20-1 to TRBJ2-5; D is undetermined. This CDR3 region has 14 residues. Germline lookup yields CDR1 DFQATT and CDR2 SNEGSKA (reference sequence). The V gene lost 2 bases and the J gene lost 3 bases, with 13 bases spanning the gap. The CDR3 nucleotides are TGCAGTGCTAGAAGGTCCCCGGGCAAAGAGACCCAGTACTTC. This translates into CSARRSPGKETQYF.

This clonotype was detected only a few times. The chain combines TRBV4-2 with TRBJ2-1; TRBD1 is a possible D gene (6 bases). Looked up from germline, CDR1 is LGHNA and CDR2 is YNFKEQ. Trimming shortened V by 5 bases and J by 0 bases, and 14 bases separated the two germline ends. The CDR3 extends over 16 amino acids. The CDR3 protein is CASSIGQRNSYNEQFF. CDR3 bases: TGTGCCAGCAGCATAGGACAGAGAAACTCCTACAATGAGCAGTTCTTC.

This clonotype was seen many times. J is TRBJ1-5 and V is TRBV24-1; D unresolved. The CDR3 totals 13 residues. V was trimmed by 9 bases and J by 7 bases, leaving 15 bases between them. Germline V CDR1 and CDR2: KGHDR, SFDVKD. The DNA for the CDR3 is TGTGCCACCCTTTGTCGGGTTTGGCAGCCCCAGCATTTT. This encodes CATLCRVWQPQHF.

This chain uses TRBV5-1 with TRBJ2-5; 7 bases are a match to TRBD1. The CDR3 covers 14 residues. Per germline, CDR1 SGHRS and CDR2 YFSETQ. With V trimmed by 4 bases and J by 1 base, 4 bases remained unmatched. For the CDR3, the DNA is TGCGCCAGCAGCCGAACAGGGGTCCAAGAGACCCAGTACTTC. Its translation is CASSRTGVQETQYF. Full variable domain (missing parts from reference TRBV5-1 and TRBJ2-5): KAGVTQTPRYLIKTRGQQVTLSCSPISGHRSVSWYQQTPGQGLQFLFEYFSETQRNKGNFPGRFSGRQFSNSRSEMNVSTLELGDSALYLCASSRTGVQETQYFGPGTRLLVL.

This clonotype was seen ten or more times. The V call is TRBV2, the J call TRBJ1-2; D not resolved. Germline V CDR1 and CDR2: SNHLY, FYNNEI. Trimming stripped 4 bases from V and 1 base from J, with 7 bases between. The CDR3 runs to 13 residues. The CDR3 DNA reads as TGTGCCAGCAGTGGGGATTATAACTATGGCTACACCTTC. The encoded protein is CASSGDYNYGYTF.